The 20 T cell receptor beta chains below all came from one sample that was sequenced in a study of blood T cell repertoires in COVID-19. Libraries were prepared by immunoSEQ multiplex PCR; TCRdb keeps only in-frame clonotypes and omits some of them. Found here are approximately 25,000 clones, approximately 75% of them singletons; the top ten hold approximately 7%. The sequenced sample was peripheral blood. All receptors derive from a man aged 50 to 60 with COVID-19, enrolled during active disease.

CDR3 coding DNA: TGTGCCAGCAGCCTAGGGGGCGCCGATGGCTACACCTTC. Translating it yields CASSLGGADGYTF. The V call is TRBV7-9, the J call TRBJ1-2, with TRBD1 matching over 7 bases. This CDR3 is 13 amino acids long. The germline V gene encodes CDR1 SEHNR and CDR2 FQNEAQ (reference sequence). J lost 6 bases, V lost 5 bases, and 6 bases had no gene match.

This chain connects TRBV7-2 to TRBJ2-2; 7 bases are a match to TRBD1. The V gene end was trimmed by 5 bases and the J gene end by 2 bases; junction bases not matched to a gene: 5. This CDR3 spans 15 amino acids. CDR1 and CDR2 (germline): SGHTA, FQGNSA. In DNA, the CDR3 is TGTGCCAGCAGCCCGGGGACAGCTAACACCGGGGAGCTGTTTTTT. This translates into CASSPGTANTGELFF.

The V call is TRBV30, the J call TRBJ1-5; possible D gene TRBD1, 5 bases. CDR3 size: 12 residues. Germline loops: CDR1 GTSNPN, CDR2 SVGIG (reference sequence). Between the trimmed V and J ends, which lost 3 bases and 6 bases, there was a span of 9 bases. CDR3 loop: CAWRTAGQPQHF. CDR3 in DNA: TGTGCCTGGAGGACAGCGGGTCAGCCCCAGCATTTT.

The CDR3 loop is CASSFDRVSYNEQFF. In DNA, the CDR3 is TGTGCCAGCAGCTTTGACAGGGTGTCCTACAATGAGCAGTTCTTC. The chain couples TRBV11-3 to TRBJ2-1, with TRBD1 identical over 7 bases. The length of the CDR3 is 15 residues. Trimming removed 3 bases from V and 1 base from J; junction bases left unmatched: 3. The germline CDR1 and CDR2 sequences are SGHNT and YENEEA. Full variable domain (remainder filled in from reference TRBV11-3 and TRBJ2-1): EAGVVQSPRYKIIEKKQPVAFWCNPISGHNTLYWYLQNLGQGPELLIRYENEEAVDDSQLPKDRFSAERLKGVDSTLKIQPAELGDSAVYLCASSFDRVSYNEQFFGPGTRLTVL.

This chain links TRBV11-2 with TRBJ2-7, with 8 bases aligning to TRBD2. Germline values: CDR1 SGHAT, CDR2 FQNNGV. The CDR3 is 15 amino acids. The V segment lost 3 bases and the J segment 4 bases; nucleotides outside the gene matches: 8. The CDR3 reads CASSLTAGEGYEQYF. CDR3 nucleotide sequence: TGTGCCAGCAGCTTGACAGCGGGAGAAGGGTACGAGCAGTACTTC.

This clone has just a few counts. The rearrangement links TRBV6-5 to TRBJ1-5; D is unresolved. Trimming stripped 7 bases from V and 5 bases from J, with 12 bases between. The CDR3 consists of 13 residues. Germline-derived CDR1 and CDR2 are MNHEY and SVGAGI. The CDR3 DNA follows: TGTGCCAGCACCCCATCCGGGGATCAGCCCCAGCATTTT. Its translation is CASTPSGDQPQHF.

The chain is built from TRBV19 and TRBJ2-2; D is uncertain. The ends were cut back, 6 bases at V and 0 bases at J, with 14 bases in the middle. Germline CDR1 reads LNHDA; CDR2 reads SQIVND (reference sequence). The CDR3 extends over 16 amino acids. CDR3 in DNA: TGTGCCAGTAGCGTGAGGTCGCAAACGAACACCGGGGAGCTGTTTTTT. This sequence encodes CASSVRSQTNTGELFF.

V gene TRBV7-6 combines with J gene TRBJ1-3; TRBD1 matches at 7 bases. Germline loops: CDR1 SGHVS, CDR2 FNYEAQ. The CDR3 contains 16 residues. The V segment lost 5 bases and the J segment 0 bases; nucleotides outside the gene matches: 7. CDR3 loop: CASSRDSLGSGNTIYF. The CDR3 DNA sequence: TGTGCCAGCAGCCGGGACAGCCTGGGCTCTGGAAACACCATATATTTT.

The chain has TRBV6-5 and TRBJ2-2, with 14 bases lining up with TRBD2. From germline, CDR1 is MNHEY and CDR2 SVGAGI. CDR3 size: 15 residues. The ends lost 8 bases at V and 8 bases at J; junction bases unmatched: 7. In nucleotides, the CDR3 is TGTGCCAGCCTACGACTAGCGGGGGGGCCTGGGGAGCTGTTTTTT. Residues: CASLRLAGGPGELFF.

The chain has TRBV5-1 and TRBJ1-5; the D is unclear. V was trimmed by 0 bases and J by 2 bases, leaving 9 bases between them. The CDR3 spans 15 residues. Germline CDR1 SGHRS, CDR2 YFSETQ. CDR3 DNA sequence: TGCGCCAGCAGCTTGGGCGGGATCCGCAATCAGCCCCAGCATTTT. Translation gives CASSLGGIRNQPQHF.

CDR3 residues: CASSLSTNTDTQYF. CDR3 sequence (DNA): TGTGCCAGCAGCTTATCAACTAACACAGATACGCAGTATTTT. The rearrangement links TRBV11-1 to TRBJ2-3, with D unresolved. The CDR3 runs 14 residues. The germline CDR1 and CDR2 sequences are SGHAT and FQDESV (reference sequence). The ends were cut back, 2 bases at V and 2 bases at J, with 8 bases in the middle. Supplemented by reference TRBV11-1 and TRBJ2-3, the full variable domain reads EAEVAQSPRYKITEKSQAVAFWCDPISGHATLYWYRQILGQGPELLVQFQDESVVDDSQLPKDRFSAERLKGVDSTLKIQPAELGDSAMYLCASSLSTNTDTQYFGPGTRLTVL.

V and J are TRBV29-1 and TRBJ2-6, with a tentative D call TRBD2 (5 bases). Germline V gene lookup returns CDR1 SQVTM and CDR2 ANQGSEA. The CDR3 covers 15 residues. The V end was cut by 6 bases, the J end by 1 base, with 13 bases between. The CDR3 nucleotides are TGCAGCGTCCTGGGTGAGGGTTCTGGGGCCAACGTCCTGACTTTC. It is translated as CSVLGEGSGANVLTF.

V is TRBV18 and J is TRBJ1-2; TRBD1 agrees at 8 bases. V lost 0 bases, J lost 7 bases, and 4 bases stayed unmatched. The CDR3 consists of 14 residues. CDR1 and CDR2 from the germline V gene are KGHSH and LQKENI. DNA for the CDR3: TGTGCCAGCTCACCACCTGAGACAGGGGTTGGCTACACCTTC. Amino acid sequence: CASSPPETGVGYTF. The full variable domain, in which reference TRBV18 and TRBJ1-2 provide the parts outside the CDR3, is NAGVMQNPRHLVRRRGQEARLRCSPMKGHSHVYWYRQLPEEGLKFMVYLQKENIIDESGMPKERFSAEFPKEGPSILRIQQVVRGDSAAYFCASSPPETGVGYTFGSGTRLTVV.

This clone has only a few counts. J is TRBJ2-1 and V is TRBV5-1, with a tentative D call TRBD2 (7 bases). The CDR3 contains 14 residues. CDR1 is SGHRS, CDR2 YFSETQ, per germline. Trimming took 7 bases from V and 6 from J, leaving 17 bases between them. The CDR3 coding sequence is TGCGCCAGCTCCGGGGGGCAGATTCCCAATGAGCAGTTCTTC. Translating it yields CASSGGQIPNEQFF. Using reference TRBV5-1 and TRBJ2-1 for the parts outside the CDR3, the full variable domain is KAGVTQTPRYLIKTRGQQVTLSCSPISGHRSVSWYQQTPGQGLQFLFEYFSETQRNKGNFPGRFSGRQFSNSRSEMNVSTLELGDSALYLCASSGGQIPNEQFFGPGTRLTVL.

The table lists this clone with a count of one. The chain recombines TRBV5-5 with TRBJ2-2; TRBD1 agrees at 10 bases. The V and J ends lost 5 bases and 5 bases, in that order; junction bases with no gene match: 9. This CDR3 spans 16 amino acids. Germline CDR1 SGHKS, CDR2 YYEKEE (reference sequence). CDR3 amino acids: CASSSRRTGGTGELFF. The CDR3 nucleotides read TGTGCCAGCAGTTCGCGAAGGACAGGGGGAACCGGGGAGCTGTTTTTT.

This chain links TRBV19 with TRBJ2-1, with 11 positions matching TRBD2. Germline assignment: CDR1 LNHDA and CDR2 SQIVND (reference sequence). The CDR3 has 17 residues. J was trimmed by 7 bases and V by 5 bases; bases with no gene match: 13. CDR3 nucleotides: TGTGCCAGTAGTCCGCGTATGCTAGCGGGAGGTCGGAATGAGCAGTTCTTC. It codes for CASSPRMLAGGRNEQFF.

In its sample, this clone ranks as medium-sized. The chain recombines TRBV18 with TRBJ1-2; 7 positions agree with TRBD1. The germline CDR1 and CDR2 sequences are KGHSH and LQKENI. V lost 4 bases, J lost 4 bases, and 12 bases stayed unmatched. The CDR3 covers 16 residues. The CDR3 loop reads CASSRRQGDPTYGYTF. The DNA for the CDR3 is TGTGCCAGCTCACGTCGACAGGGCGATCCCACCTATGGCTACACCTTC.

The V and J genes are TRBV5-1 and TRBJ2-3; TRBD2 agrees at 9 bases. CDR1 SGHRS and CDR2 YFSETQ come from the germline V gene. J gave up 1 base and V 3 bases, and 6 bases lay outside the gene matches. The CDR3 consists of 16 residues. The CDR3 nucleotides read TGCGCCAGCAGCTCCGGACTAGCGCGGGGCACAGATACGCAGTATTTT. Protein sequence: CASSSGLARGTDTQYF.

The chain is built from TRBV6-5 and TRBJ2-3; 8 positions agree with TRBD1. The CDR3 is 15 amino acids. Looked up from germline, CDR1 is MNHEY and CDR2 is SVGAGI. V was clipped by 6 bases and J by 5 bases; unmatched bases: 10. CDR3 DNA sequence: TGTGCCAGCAGCGGGGCAGGGGGCTCGCAAGATACGCAGTATTTT. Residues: CASSGAGGSQDTQYF.

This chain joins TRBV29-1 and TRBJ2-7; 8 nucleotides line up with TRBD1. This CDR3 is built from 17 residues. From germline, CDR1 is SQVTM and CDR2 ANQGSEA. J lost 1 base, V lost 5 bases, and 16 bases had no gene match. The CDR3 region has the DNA TGCAGCGTTAAACTGGGACAGGATCGTAAGGGGTCCTACGAGCAGTACTTC. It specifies CSVKLGQDRKGSYEQYF.